The 13 T cell receptor beta chains in this list originate from one sample, sequenced in a study of shared clonotypes between healthy human individuals. Method: immunoSEQ multiplex PCR; TCRdb's copy keeps in-frame clones and lacks some. The table includes 850,000 to 1,100,000 clones, roughly 80% detected once. Sequencing used memory CD4+ T cells from PBMCs. Subset of the sample: CD45RA-negative fraction. The origin of the receptors is a man aged 18 to 30 in good health. Some clones in this sample may be carry-over from other donors' samples.

The chain employs TRBV19 and TRBJ1-2; D gene uncertain. V lost 6 bases to trimming and J lost 0 bases, with 14 bases between them. The CDR3 consists of 15 residues. Germline-derived CDR1 and CDR2 are LNHDA and SQIVND (reference sequence). The CDR3 is CASSQPGTANYGYTF. The CDR3 region has the DNA TGTGCCAGTAGCCAACCGGGAACAGCTAACTATGGCTACACCTTC. Based on the CDR3 plus reference TRBV19 and TRBJ1-2, the full variable domain is DGGITQSPKYLFRKEGQNVTLSCEQNLNHDAMYWYRQDPGQGLRLIYYSQIVNDFQKGDIAEGYSVSREKKESFPLTVTSAQKNPTAFYLCASSQPGTANYGYTFGSGTRLTVV.

This clone was detected only a few times. Here the CDR3 DNA reads TGTGCCAGCAGTTTATGGTTGGGGGATCAGCCCCAGCATTTT. Protein product: CASSLWLGDQPQHF. The V call is TRBV27, the J call TRBJ1-5, with D maybe TRBD1 (5 bases). The CDR3 extends over 14 amino acids. Deletions cut 1 base from V and 5 bases from J, with 9 bases between. Germline loops: CDR1 MNHEY, CDR2 SMNVEV (reference sequence).

This clone was counted only a few times. V usage is TRBV6-5 and J usage is TRBJ1-2, with unresolved D. Trimming pared 0 bases from V and 9 bases from J, leaving 11 bases between. The CDR3 is 13 residues long. Germline V lookup: CDR1 MNHEY, CDR2 SVGAGI. The CDR3: CASSYSSGDSYTF. DNA of the CDR3: TGTGCCAGCAGTTACTCGAGCGGGGATAGCTACACCTTC.

This chain joins TRBV28 and TRBJ2-5; 8 nucleotides line up with TRBD1. The CDR3 has 14 amino acids. In germline, CDR1 is MDHEN, CDR2 SYDVKM. The junction had 9 bases not matched to a gene; V was cut back by 7 bases and J by 5 bases. In DNA form, the CDR3 reads TGTGCCAGCATCCCAGCAGGGGGCTATGAGACCCAGTACTTC. Its protein product is CASIPAGGYETQYF.

The chain employs TRBV7-2 and TRBJ2-7, with 9 bases lining up with TRBD2. Trimming cost V 4 bases and J 2 bases; bases outside gene matches: 9. CDR1 and CDR2 from the germline V gene are SGHTA and FQGNSA. CDR3 length: 16 residues. CDR3 sequence reads: CASSSSSGATTYEQYF. CDR3 nucleotides: TGTGCCAGCAGCTCCTCTAGCGGGGCCACTACCTACGAGCAGTACTTC.

V usage is TRBV28 and J usage is TRBJ1-4, with D possibly being TRBD1 (6 bases). Germline V gene lookup returns CDR1 MDHEN and CDR2 SYDVKM. The CDR3 contains 15 residues. Trimming cost V 5 bases and J 5 bases, with 15 bases left between them. CDR3 coding DNA: TGTGCCAGCAGTCCTACAGGGAGAAAGAATGAAAAACTGTTTTTT. It specifies CASSPTGRKNEKLFF.

In DNA, the CDR3 is TGCGCCAGCAGTGTGGCCCAGGCCTCCAGGGATGGCTACACCTTC. Its protein is CASSVAQASRDGYTF. The genes are TRBV5-1 and TRBJ1-2; maybe TRBD1 (5 bases). The germline gives CDR1 SGHRS, CDR2 YFSETQ. The CDR3 is 15 residues long. V shed 5 bases and J shed 6 bases, with 20 bases lying between them.

J is TRBJ1-2 and V is TRBV4-3; a weak D match, TRBD1 (5 bases). Germline assignment: CDR1 LGHNA and CDR2 YSLEER. V was shortened by 3 bases and J by 0 bases, with 26 bases between the two germline ends. The length of the CDR3 is 20 residues. CDR3 residues: CASSQTLLTGQGRTNYGYTF. The CDR3 DNA is TGCGCCAGCAGCCAGACCCTCCTAACGGGTCAGGGAAGGACTAACTATGGCTACACCTTC.

V usage is TRBV28 and J usage is TRBJ2-5, with D perhaps matching TRBD1 (5 bases). Germline V gene lookup returns CDR1 MDHEN and CDR2 SYDVKM. Between the trimmed V and J ends, which lost 7 bases and 5 bases, there was a span of 20 bases. The length of the CDR3 is 15 residues. The CDR3 is CASNPTTDSLETQYF. CDR3 nucleotides: TGTGCCAGCAACCCCACGACAGACAGCCTGGAGACCCAGTACTTC.

CDR3 nucleotides: TGTGCCAGCTACGGGAGTCGGGGACTAGGTGGCTATGGCTACACCTTC. It encodes CASYGSRGLGGYGYTF. J is TRBJ1-2 and V is TRBV18; weak D call: TRBD1 (5 bases). The V gene lost 7 bases and the J gene lost 4 bases, with 22 bases spanning the gap. The CDR3 is 16 amino acids. From germline, CDR1 is KGHSH and CDR2 LQKENI.

The chain combines TRBV5-1 with TRBJ2-5; no clear D gene. Trimming took 8 bases from V and 2 from J, leaving 16 bases between them. Germline lookup yields CDR1 SGHRS and CDR2 YFSETQ. The CDR3 contains 14 residues. Here the CDR3 DNA reads TGCGCCAGTGCCCGCCAGGTTCCTCAAGAGACCCAGTACTTC. It specifies CASARQVPQETQYF.

The chain links TRBV10-3 to TRBJ1-2; perhaps TRBD1 as D (6 bases). The CDR3 sequence is 14 residues long. CDR1 is ENHRY and CDR2 is SYGVKD in the germline V gene. V was trimmed by 6 bases and J by 4 bases, leaving 15 bases between them. CDR3 coding DNA: TGTGCCATCAGCCCACTTGGCAGGGGCTATGGCTACACCTTC. Translating gives CAISPLGRGYGYTF.

This chain uses TRBV2 with TRBJ2-5, with no clear D. The CDR3 totals 14 residues. V lost 1 base, J lost 0 bases, and 6 bases lay in between. Germline V gene sequence: CDR1 SNHLY, CDR2 FYNNEI. The CDR3 DNA sequence: TGTGCCAGCAGTGAAGTGTCAGACCAAGAGACCCAGTACTTC. This translates into CASSEVSDQETQYF.